This entry lists 14 T cell receptor beta chains sequenced from one sample in a study of shared clonotypes between healthy human individuals. TCRdb's table, derived via immunoSEQ multiplex PCR, lists solely in-frame clones and lacks some. The sample yields about 1.1 million clones, around three quarters seen once. Material: memory CD4+ T cells from PBMCs. Subset specified: CD45RA-negative fraction. These TCRs come from a man between 18 and 35 years old in good health. Some clones in this sample may be carry-over from other donors' samples.

The V and J genes are TRBV7-9 and TRBJ2-7; D is undetermined. Trimming cost V 2 bases and J 7 bases, with 9 bases left between them. The V gene's germline CDR1 is SEHNR and CDR2 FQNEAQ (reference sequence). The CDR3 spans 12 residues. CDR3 in amino acids: CASSLLSSEQYF. The CDR3 DNA reads as TGTGCCAGCAGCTTATTAAGTAGTGAGCAGTACTTC. Complete variable domain (other parts from reference TRBV7-9 and TRBJ2-7): DTGVSQNPRHKITKRGQNVTFRCDPISEHNRLYWYRQTLGQGPEFLTYFQNEAQLEKSRLLSDRFSAERPKGSFSTLEIQRTEQGDSAMYLCASSLLSSEQYFGPGTRLTVT.

The V gene is TRBV23-1, the J gene TRBJ2-7; 10 nucleotides agree with TRBD1. TRBV23-1 is known as an ORF, though its function is uncertain. Trimming at V came to 2 bases and at J to 3 bases, leaving 28 bases not matched to a gene. The CDR3 loop spans 23 amino acids. The chain's CDR3 is CASSQASGTGEDPQGRFHYEQYF. The CDR3 region has the DNA TGCGCCAGCAGTCAAGCTTCTGGGACAGGGGAGGACCCCCAGGGGAGATTCCACTACGAGCAGTACTTC.

The chain joins TRBV25-1 to TRBJ2-1, with D possibly TRBD2 on 5 matching bases. Germline-derived CDR1 and CDR2 are MGHDK and SYGVNS. This CDR3 has 11 residues. The germline V and J ends were trimmed by 6 bases and 12 bases, with 12 bases remaining between them. CDR3 sequence: CASRRHAGQFF. CDR3 DNA: TGTGCCAGCAGAAGACACGCGGGGCAGTTCTTC.

This chain connects TRBV6-4 to TRBJ2-3; D possibly corresponds to TRBD2 (5 bases). In germline, CDR1 is MRHNA, CDR2 SNTAGT. V dropped 1 base and J dropped 6 bases, with 8 bases sitting between them. The CDR3 spans 13 residues. CDR3 bases: TGTGCCAGCAGTGACTGGGAGTCGGATACGCAGTATTTT. It translates to CASSDWESDTQYF.

The CDR3: CASRKLAAGHNEQFF. CDR3 nucleotides: TGTGCCAGCAGAAAACTAGCCGCAGGGCACAATGAGCAGTTCTTC. The chain has TRBV6-5 and TRBJ2-1; D might be TRBD2 (6 bases). The CDR3 sequence is 15 residues long. Germline CDR1 MNHEY, CDR2 SVGAGI. The ends were cut back, 6 bases at V and 5 bases at J, with 17 bases in the middle.

The chain uses TRBV7-9 and TRBJ2-7; D unresolved. Trimming removed 4 bases from V and 1 base from J, with 8 bases in between. Germline V CDR1 and CDR2: SEHNR, FQNEAQ (reference sequence). The CDR3 contains 13 residues. CDR3 in DNA: TGTGCCAGCAGCTCCTTATTATCCTACGAGCAGTACTTC. Its translation is CASSSLLSYEQYF.

V usage is TRBV7-9 and J usage is TRBJ2-1; possible D gene TRBD2, 6 bases. The length of the CDR3 is 17 residues. Germline lookup yields CDR1 SEHNR and CDR2 FQNEAQ (reference sequence). Trimming left V 5 bases short and J 3 bases short, with 20 bases between. The CDR3 reads CASSPQGRSALYNEQFF. The CDR3 bases are TGTGCCAGCAGCCCGCAAGGGAGGTCAGCCCTCTACAATGAGCAGTTCTTC.

In regard to this clone: Within the sample, other DNA sequences also encode this same CDR3. The chain employs TRBV5-4 and TRBJ2-1; D remains ambiguous. V lost 2 bases and J lost 4, with 1 base in between. Germline CDR1 and CDR2: SGHNT and YYREEE (reference sequence). The CDR3 totals 11 residues. CDR3 residues: CASSLYNEQFF. CDR3 in DNA: TGTGCCAGCAGCTTATACAATGAGCAGTTCTTC.

The chain employs TRBV15 and TRBJ2-7; TRBD2 matches at 7 bases. J lost 4 bases, V lost 1 base, and 4 bases had no gene match. This CDR3 region has 14 residues. Germline V gives CDR1 LNHNV, CDR2 YYDKDF (reference sequence). CDR3 nucleotide sequence: TGTGCCACCAGCAGAGTGGGGGGGACGTACGAGCAGTACTTC. This encodes CATSRVGGTYEQYF.

The chain couples TRBV4-2 to TRBJ1-2, with 8 bases identical to TRBD1. Germline CDR1 and CDR2: LGHNA and YNFKEQ. The CDR3 is made up of 15 amino acids. The V segment lost 4 bases and the J segment 4 bases; nucleotides outside the gene matches: 8. In nucleotides, the CDR3 is TGTGCCAGCAGCCCCCGACAGGGGATGTTCTATGGCTACACCTTC. This sequence encodes CASSPRQGMFYGYTF.

The chain carries TRBV10-3 and TRBJ1-3, with TRBD1 matching over 7 bases. V dropped 5 bases and J dropped 4; count of bases not matched to a gene: 8. CDR3 length equals 15 residues. Germline CDR1 ENHRY, CDR2 SYGVKD. The CDR3 loop reads CAISRQGGEGNTIYF. The CDR3 nucleotides read TGTGCCATCAGTCGACAAGGGGGCGAAGGAAACACCATATATTTT.

In this sample, this clone turned up a few times. The sample contains more than one DNA sequence encoding this CDR3. J is TRBJ2-3 and V is TRBV2; no clear D gene. The CDR3 runs 12 residues. CDR1 is SNHLY and CDR2 is FYNNEI in the germline V gene. The V gene lost 1 base and the J gene lost 3 bases, with 2 bases spanning the gap. Here the CDR3 DNA reads TGTGCCAGCAGTGAAGGGACAGATACGCAGTATTTT. Its translation is CASSEGTDTQYF.

The chain employs TRBV30 and TRBJ1-4; D may be TRBD1 (6 bases). CDR1 is GTSNPN, CDR2 SVGIG, per germline (reference sequence). Deletions cut 2 bases from V and 4 bases from J, with 17 bases between. The CDR3 loop spans 16 amino acids. The CDR3 loop is CAWSFARTAFNEKLFF. DNA of the CDR3: TGTGCCTGGAGTTTCGCAAGGACAGCCTTTAATGAAAAACTGTTTTTT.

CDR3 in DNA: TGTGCCAGCAGCCAGACAGGGGGCGCCGCTGAAGCTTTCTTT. It codes for CASSQTGGAAEAFF. The rearrangement joins TRBV7-3 to TRBJ1-1; the match to TRBD1 covers 10 bases. The CDR3 totals 14 residues. The germline CDR1 and CDR2 sequences are SGHTA and FQGTGA. With V trimmed by 5 bases and J by 6 bases, 6 bases remained unmatched.